These 3 T cell receptor beta chains were all obtained from the same sample, sequenced in a study of T cells in Graves' hyperthyroidism and ophthalmopathy. TCR beta CDR3 region amplification was performed from RNA transcripts. In the first-round RT-PCR of the TCR CDR3, the HTBI primer set was used. From the multiplex PCR reads, TCRdb called clonotypes with MiXCR, one entry per CDR3 protein. The table records around 380,000 distinct CDR3 sequences, approximately 13% of them present only once. The sequenced sample was blood. Receptors originate from a man aged 25 to 45 with Graves' hyperthyroidism that later progressed to Graves' ophthalmopathy.

The chain uses TRBV7-9 and TRBJ2-3; D may be TRBD1 (6 bases). The CDR3 has 15 amino acids. Per germline, CDR1 SEHNR and CDR2 FQNEAQ (reference sequence). Trimming took off 5 bases at V and 6 bases at J, with 18 bases between the two ends. Here the CDR3 reads CASSRRAGTSDTQYF. CDR3 DNA: TGTGCCAGCAGCCGGCGAGCCGGGACATCGGATACGCAGTATTTT.

This clonotype showed up many times. This chain connects TRBV30 to TRBJ1-1, with unresolved D. Germline V gene data show CDR1 as GTSNPN and CDR2 as SVGIG (reference sequence). CDR3 length equals 12 residues. V shed 0 bases and J shed 4 bases, with 6 bases lying between them. The CDR3 region has the DNA TGTGCCTGGAGTGTACGGTTCACTGAAGCTTTCTTT. This encodes CAWSVRFTEAFF. Combining the CDR3 with reference TRBV30 and TRBJ1-1 gives the whole variable domain SQTIHQWPATLVQPVGSPLSLECTVEGTSNPNLYWYRQAAGRGLQLLFYSVGIGQISSEVPQNLSASRPQDRQFILSSKKLLLSDSGFYLCAWSVRFTEAFFGQGTRLTVV.

Ten or more counts support this clonotype. The chain recombines TRBV11-3 with TRBJ2-1, with 10 bases that match TRBD1. V was clipped by 5 bases and J by 4 bases; unmatched bases: 5. Germline CDR1 reads SGHNT; CDR2 reads YENEEA. The CDR3 contains 15 residues. CDR3 bases: TGTGCCAGCAGCCTAACGGGACAGGGGTACAATGAGCAGTTCTTC. The encoded protein is CASSLTGQGYNEQFF.